Below, one T cell receptor beta chain is given with its context. The same CDR3 can be traced to other DNA sequences in this sample. The data were produced by immunoSEQ multiplex PCR, yet TCRdb's version contains in-frame clones alone and is incomplete. The top ten clones hold around 0.12% of a sample with more than 500,000 clones, 85% to 95% of them seen once. The naive CD8 population came from CD45RO-negative cells selected for CCR7, without terminally differentiated effector memory CD45RA+ cells. These data belong to a study of shared clonotypes between healthy human individuals. Overall study: Researchers drew samples from a couple of women and a few men aged 18 to 49.

Looked up from germline, CDR1 is LNHDA and CDR2 is SQIVND (reference sequence). The CDR3 sequence is 13 residues long. V gave up 3 bases and J gave up 2 bases, with 8 bases separating them. The chain links TRBV19 to TRBJ2-7; D call uncertain. This clonotype was sampled from a woman aged 25 to 39 in good health. Sequenced input: naive CD8+ T cells sorted from blood. DNA of the CDR3: TGTGCCAGTAGTATCGCCCCAACCTACGAGCAGTACTTC. Translating it yields CASSIAPTYEQYF.